Listed below are T cell receptor beta chains from one sample, sequenced in a study of T cell changes during pregnancy in multiple sclerosis. TCRdb's copy holds only in-frame clones and misses some; the assay was immunoSEQ multiplex PCR. Here the sample spans some 21,000 clones, around 90% being singletons. The sequencing here drew on CD8+ T cells from peripheral blood mononuclear cells, taken in the second trimester of pregnancy. These receptors were obtained from a female donor in good health, enrolled as a control in a pregnancy study. Both conserved end residues are part of each CDR3. A D gene is named only where the DNA matches it firmly. Clone size is stated in some rows and not others, as once, few, many or a class when expanded.

TRBJ2-7	TRBV7-3	TRBD1	-	TGTGCCAGCAGCCCAAGACAGGGCCGCTACGAGCAGTACTTC	CASSPRQGRYEQYF
TRBJ2-1	TRBV29-1	-	once	TGCAGCGTTGAATCCCCGGCGGGCCCTAGCGACGTCAATGAGCAGTTCTTC	CSVESPAGPSDVNEQFF
TRBJ2-7	TRBV30	-	-	TGTGCCTGGAGTCGGATGGCGGTTTCCTACGAGCAGTACTTC	CAWSRMAVSYEQYF
TRBJ2-1	TRBV9	TRBD2	-	TGTGCCAGCAGCGCGGCTTCCGGGACTAGTGGCAATGAGCAGTTCTTC	CASSAASGTSGNEQFF
TRBJ1-1	TRBV28	TRBD1	-	TGTGCCAGCAGCCTCCCTTTGACAGGGTCCACTGAAGCTTTCTTT	CASSLPLTGSTEAFF
TRBJ1-1	TRBV2	TRBD1	-	TGTGCCAGCAGTGAGCCCTCGACAGGGGAAGCTTTCTTT	CASSEPSTGEAFF
TRBJ2-7	TRBV7-2	-	-	TGTGCCAGCAGCTTTGGGACTTCCTCCTACGAGCAGTACTTC	CASSFGTSSYEQYF
TRBJ2-5	TRBV28	-	-	TGTGCCAGCAGTTTACGGACAGCTCAAGAGACCCAGTACTTC	CASSLRTAQETQYF
TRBJ2-7	TRBV28	-	-	TGTGCCAGCAGTCTACGACGGGCCTACGAGCAGTACTTC	CASSLRRAYEQYF
TRBJ2-3	TRBV29-1	-	-	TGCAGCGTTCGCGACAGTAGCACAGATACGCAGTATTTT	CSVRDSSTDTQYF
TRBJ2-1	TRBV25-1	TRBD2	-	TGTGCCAGCAGTGAATTAGGCGGGAGGACGGACAATGAGCAGTTCTTC	CASSELGGRTDNEQFF
TRBJ2-3	TRBV29-1	TRBD2	-	TGCAGCGTTGAGGGGACTAGCGGGAGGGCCCCTTTCACAGATACGCAGTATTTT	CSVEGTSGRAPFTDTQYF
TRBJ2-7	TRBV27	TRBD1	-	TGTGCCAGCGGTGCCGGGACAGGGTTACACGAGCAGTACTTC	CASGAGTGLHEQYF
TRBJ2-3	TRBV4-2	TRBD1	-	TGTGCCAGCAGCCAAGGTACAGGGGGGACAGATACGCAGTATTTT	CASSQGTGGTDTQYF
TRBJ2-2	TRBV4-1	-	-	TGCGCCAGCAGCGCGGGTGGGTTGAACACCGGGGAGCTGTTTTTT	CASSAGGLNTGELFF
TRBJ2-3	TRBV19	TRBD2	-	TGTGCCAGTAGTGCGGGGGGCACAGATACGCAGTATTTT	CASSAGGTDTQYF
TRBJ2-2	TRBV5-1	-	once	TGCGCCAGCAGCTTGGCCTATACCGGGGAGCTGTTTTTT	CASSLAYTGELFF
TRBJ1-2	TRBV5-6	-	once	TGTGCCAGCAGCTTGGGGGGGGGCGAAGGCTATGGCTACACCTTC	CASSLGGGEGYGYTF
TRBJ1-1	TRBV27	-	-	TGTGCCAGCAGACAGGGTGTCGGCACTGAAGCTTTCTTT	CASRQGVGTEAFF
TRBJ2-5	TRBV4-3	TRBD2	-	TGCGCCAGCAGCCAAGCACTTAGCGGGAATCAAGAGACCCAGTACTTC	CASSQALSGNQETQYF
TRBJ2-3	TRBV5-1	TRBD1	-	TGCGCCAGCAGAGGACAGGGGGCAGATACGCAGTATTTT	CASRGQGADTQYF
TRBJ2-7	TRBV13	-	-	TGTGCCAGCAGCTTCTATCAGGCAGTGTCCTACGAGCAGTACTTC	CASSFYQAVSYEQYF
TRBJ2-7	TRBV6-6	-	-	TGTGCCAGCAGCCCTCCGGGACAACTAGCCTACGAGCAGTACTTC	CASSPPGQLAYEQYF
TRBJ1-4	TRBV9	TRBD1	-	TGTGCCAGCAGCGTAGGGGGGACAGCTAATGAAAAACTGTTTTTT	CASSVGGTANEKLFF